The T cell receptor (beta chain) described here comes from a study of shared clonotypes between healthy human individuals. Study-wide results and limits: The donor pool, a small one, limited the genetic and exposure-history diversity represented.

Germline-derived CDR1 and CDR2 are MDHEN and SYDVKM. The CDR3 is made up of 17 amino acids. V lost 7 bases and J 0 bases, leaving 18 bases between the germline ends. Regarding this clone: Its antigen is unidentified.

Profiling relied on immunoSEQ multiplex PCR, and the TCRdb table lists in-frame clones only, not all of them. Found here are about 2.3 million clones, about nine tenths of them singletons; the top ten hold around 0.35%. This sequence was found in a man younger than 35 in good health. Some clones in this sample may be carry-over from other donors' samples. What was sequenced was naive CD4+ T cells from PBMCs. The subset denotes: CD45RA+ positively selected. V and J are TRBV28 and TRBJ2-2; possibly TRBD2 for D (5 bases). In DNA form, the CDR3 reads TGTGCCAGCATCCCGGGGAGAGTCCCCCCGAACACCGGGGAGCTGTTTTTT. It codes for CASIPGRVPPNTGELFF. The full variable domain, in which reference TRBV28 and TRBJ2-2 provide the parts outside the CDR3, is DVKVTQSSRYLVKRTGEKVFLECVQDMDHENMFWYRQDPGLGLRLIYFSYDVKMKEKGDIPEGYSVSREKKERFSLILESASTNQTSMYLCASIPGRVPPNTGELFFGEGSRLTVL.